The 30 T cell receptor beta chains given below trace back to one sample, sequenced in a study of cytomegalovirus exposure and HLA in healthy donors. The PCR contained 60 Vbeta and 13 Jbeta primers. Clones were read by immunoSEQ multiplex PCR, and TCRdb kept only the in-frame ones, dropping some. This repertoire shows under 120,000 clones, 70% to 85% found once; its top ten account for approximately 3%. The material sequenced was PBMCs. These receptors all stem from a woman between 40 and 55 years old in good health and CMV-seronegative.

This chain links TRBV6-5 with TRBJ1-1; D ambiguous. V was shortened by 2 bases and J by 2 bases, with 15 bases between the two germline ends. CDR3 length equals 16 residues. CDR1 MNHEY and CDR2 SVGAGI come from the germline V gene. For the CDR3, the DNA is TGTGCCAGCAGTTACCGTGGCGGGTTAGAAAACACTGAAGCTTTCTTT. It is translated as CASSYRGGLENTEAFF.

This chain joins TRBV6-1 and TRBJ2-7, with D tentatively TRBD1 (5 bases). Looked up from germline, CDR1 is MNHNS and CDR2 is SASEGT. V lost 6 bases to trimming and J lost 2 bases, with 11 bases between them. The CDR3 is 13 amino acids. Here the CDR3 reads CASSEQVAYEQYF. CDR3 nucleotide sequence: TGTGCCAGCAGCGAACAGGTTGCCTACGAGCAGTACTTC.

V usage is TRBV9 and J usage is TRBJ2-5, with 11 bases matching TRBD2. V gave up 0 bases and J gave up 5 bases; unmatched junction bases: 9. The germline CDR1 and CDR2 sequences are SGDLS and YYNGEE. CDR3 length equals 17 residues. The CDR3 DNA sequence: TGTGCCAGCAGCGTAGTGGGTAGCGGGAGGGCCGATGAGACCCAGTACTTC. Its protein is CASSVVGSGRADETQYF.

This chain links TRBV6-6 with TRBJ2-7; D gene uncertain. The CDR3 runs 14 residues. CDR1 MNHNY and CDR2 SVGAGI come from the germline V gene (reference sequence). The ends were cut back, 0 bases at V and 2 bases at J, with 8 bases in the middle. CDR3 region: CASSYSADTYEQYF. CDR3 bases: TGTGCCAGCAGTTACTCGGCAGACACCTACGAGCAGTACTTC.

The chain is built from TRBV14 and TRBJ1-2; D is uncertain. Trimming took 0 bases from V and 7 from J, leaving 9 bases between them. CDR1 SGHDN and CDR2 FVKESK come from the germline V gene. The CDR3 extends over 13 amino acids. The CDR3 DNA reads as TGTGCCAGCAGCCAAGAACCTGAAGCTGGCTACACCTTC. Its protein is CASSQEPEAGYTF.

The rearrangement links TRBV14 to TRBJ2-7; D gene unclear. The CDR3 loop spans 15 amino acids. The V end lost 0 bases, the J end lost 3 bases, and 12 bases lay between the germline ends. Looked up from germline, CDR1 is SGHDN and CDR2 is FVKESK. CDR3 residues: CASSQDPGRSYEQYF. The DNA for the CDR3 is TGTGCCAGCAGCCAAGATCCCGGCCGGAGCTACGAGCAGTACTTC.

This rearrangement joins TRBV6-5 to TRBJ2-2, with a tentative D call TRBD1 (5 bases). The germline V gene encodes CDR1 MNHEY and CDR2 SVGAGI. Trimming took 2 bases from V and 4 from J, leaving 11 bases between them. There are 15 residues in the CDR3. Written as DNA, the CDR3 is TGTGCCAGCAGTTACGAAGGGGCCGGCACCGGGGAGCTGTTTTTT. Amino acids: CASSYEGAGTGELFF.

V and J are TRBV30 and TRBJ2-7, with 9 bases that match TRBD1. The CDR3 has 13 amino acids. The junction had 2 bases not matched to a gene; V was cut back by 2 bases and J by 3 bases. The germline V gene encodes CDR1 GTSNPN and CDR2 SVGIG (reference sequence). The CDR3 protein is CAWSTGQGYEQYF. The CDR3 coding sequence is TGTGCCTGGAGTACGGGACAGGGCTACGAGCAGTACTTC.

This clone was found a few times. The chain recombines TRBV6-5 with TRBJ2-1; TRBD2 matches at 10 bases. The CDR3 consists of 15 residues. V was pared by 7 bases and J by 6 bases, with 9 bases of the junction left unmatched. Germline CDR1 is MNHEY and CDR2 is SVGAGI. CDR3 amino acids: CASTSPGTSVNEQFF. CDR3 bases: TGTGCCAGCACCTCGCCCGGGACTAGCGTCAATGAGCAGTTCTTC.

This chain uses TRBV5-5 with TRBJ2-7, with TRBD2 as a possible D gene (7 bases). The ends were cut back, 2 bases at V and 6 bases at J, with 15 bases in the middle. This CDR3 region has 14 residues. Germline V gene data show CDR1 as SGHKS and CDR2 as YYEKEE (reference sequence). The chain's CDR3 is CASSFGGPMPEQYF. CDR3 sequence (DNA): TGTGCCAGCAGCTTCGGGGGGCCTATGCCCGAGCAGTACTTC.

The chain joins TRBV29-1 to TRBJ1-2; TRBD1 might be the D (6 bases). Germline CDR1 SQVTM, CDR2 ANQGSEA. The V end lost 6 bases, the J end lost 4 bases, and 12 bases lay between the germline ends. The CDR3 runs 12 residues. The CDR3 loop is CSVGQSAYGYTF. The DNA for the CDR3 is TGCAGCGTAGGACAGAGTGCCTATGGCTACACCTTC.

The CDR3 nucleotides are TGTGCCAGCAGCCAACCGGGACAGGGGGCGGGGAGGGAGACCCAGTACTTC. Amino acids: CASSQPGQGAGRETQYF. V and J are TRBV4-2 and TRBJ2-5, with TRBD1 matching 12 bases. Germline assignment: CDR1 LGHNA and CDR2 YNFKEQ. Trimming cost V 2 bases and J 5 bases; bases outside gene matches: 9. The length of the CDR3 is 17 residues.

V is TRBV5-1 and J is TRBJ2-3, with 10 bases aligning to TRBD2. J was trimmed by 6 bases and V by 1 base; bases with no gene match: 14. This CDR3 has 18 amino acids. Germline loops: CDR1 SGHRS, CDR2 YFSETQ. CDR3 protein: CASSLRLAGASGGDTQYF. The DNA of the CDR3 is TGCGCCAGCAGCTTGAGGCTAGCGGGGGCCTCGGGGGGCGATACGCAGTATTTT. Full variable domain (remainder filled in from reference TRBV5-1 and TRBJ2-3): KAGVTQTPRYLIKTRGQQVTLSCSPISGHRSVSWYQQTPGQGLQFLFEYFSETQRNKGNFPGRFSGRQFSNSRSEMNVSTLELGDSALYLCASSLRLAGASGGDTQYFGPGTRLTVL.

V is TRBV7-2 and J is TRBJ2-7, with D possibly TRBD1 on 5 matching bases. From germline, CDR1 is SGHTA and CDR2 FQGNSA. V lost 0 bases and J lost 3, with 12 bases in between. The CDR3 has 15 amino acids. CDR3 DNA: TGTGCCAGCAGCTTAGCGCTGACAGAGTACTACGAGCAGTACTTC. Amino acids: CASSLALTEYYEQYF.

The CDR3 nucleotides are TGTGCCAGCAGTTTAACTACCGGCTATGGCTACACCTTC. Translation: CASSLTTGYGYTF. This rearrangement joins TRBV27 to TRBJ1-2; D ambiguous. The CDR3 sequence is 13 residues long. The ends were cut back, 2 bases at V and 4 bases at J, with 8 bases in the middle. Germline CDR1 reads MNHEY; CDR2 reads SMNVEV (reference sequence).

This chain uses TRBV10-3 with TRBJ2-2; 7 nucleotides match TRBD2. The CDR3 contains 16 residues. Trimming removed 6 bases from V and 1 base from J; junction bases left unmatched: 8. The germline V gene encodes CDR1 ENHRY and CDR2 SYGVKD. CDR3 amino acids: CAIRSGSSGNTGELFF. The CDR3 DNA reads TGTGCCATCAGGTCGGGGTCTAGCGGGAACACCGGGGAGCTGTTTTTT.

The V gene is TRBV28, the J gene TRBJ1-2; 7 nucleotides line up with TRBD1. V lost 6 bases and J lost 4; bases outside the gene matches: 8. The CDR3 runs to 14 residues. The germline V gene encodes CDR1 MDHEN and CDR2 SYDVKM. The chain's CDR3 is CASSTTGKVYGYTF. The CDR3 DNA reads TGTGCCAGCAGCACGACAGGGAAGGTCTATGGCTACACCTTC.

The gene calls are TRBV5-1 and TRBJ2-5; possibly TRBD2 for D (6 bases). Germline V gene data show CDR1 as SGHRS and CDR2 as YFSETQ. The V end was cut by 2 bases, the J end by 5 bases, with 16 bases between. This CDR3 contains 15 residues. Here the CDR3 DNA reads TGCGCCAGCAGCTTTTCACCAGGAGGGGCGGAGACCCAGTACTTC. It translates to CASSFSPGGAETQYF. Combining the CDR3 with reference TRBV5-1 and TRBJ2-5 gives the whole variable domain KAGVTQTPRYLIKTRGQQVTLSCSPISGHRSVSWYQQTPGQGLQFLFEYFSETQRNKGNFPGRFSGRQFSNSRSEMNVSTLELGDSALYLCASSFSPGGAETQYFGPGTRLLVL.

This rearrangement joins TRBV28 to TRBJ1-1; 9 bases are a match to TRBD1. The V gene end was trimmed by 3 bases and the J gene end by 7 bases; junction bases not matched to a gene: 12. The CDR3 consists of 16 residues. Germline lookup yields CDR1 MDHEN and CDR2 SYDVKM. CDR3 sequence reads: CASSFRTGDGVVEAFF. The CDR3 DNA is TGTGCCAGCAGTTTCCGGACAGGGGATGGGGTTGTTGAAGCTTTCTTT.

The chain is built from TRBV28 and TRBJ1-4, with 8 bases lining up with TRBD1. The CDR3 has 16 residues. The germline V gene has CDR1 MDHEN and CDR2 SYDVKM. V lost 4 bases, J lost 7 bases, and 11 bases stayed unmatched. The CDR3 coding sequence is TGTGCCAGCAGTTCCCCCCGGGGACAGGTTGGTGAAAAACTGTTTTTT. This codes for CASSSPRGQVGEKLFF.

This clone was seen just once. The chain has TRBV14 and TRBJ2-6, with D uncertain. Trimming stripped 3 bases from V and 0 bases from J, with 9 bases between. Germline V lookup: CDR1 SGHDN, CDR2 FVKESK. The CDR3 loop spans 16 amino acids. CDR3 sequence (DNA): TGTGCCAGCAGCCACGCGGTGGGCTCTGGGGCCAACGTCCTGACTTTC. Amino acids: CASSHAVGSGANVLTF.

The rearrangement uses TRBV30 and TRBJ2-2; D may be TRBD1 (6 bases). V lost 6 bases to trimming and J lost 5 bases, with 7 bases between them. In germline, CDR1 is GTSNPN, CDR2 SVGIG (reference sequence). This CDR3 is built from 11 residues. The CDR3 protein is CACRGTGELFF. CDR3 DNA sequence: TGTGCCTGCAGGGGAACCGGGGAGCTGTTTTTT.

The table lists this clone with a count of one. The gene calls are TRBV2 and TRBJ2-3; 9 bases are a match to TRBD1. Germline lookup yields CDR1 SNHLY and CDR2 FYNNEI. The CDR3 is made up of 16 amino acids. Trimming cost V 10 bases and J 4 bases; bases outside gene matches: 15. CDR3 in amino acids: CATQQGGGTGPDTQYF. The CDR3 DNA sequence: TGTGCCACCCAGCAGGGGGGAGGGACAGGGCCAGATACGCAGTATTTT. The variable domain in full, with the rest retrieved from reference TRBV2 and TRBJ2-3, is EPEVTQTPSHQVTQMGQEVILRCVPISNHLYFYWYRQILGQKVEFLVSFYNNEISEKSEIFDDQFSVERPDGSNFTLKIRSTKLEDSAMYFCATQQGGGTGPDTQYFGPGTRLTVL.

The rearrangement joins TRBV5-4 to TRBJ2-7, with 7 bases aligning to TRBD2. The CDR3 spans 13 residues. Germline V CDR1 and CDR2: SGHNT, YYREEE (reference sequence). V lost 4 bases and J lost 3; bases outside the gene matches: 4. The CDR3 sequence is CASSLGLDYEQYF. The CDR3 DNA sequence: TGTGCCAGCAGCCTAGGACTAGACTACGAGCAGTACTTC.

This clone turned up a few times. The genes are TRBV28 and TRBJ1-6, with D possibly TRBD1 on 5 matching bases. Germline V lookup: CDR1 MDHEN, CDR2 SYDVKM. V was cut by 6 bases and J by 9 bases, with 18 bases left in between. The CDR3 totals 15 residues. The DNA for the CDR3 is TGTGCCAGCAGCACCCTCAGGGCTGGTCGTTCACCCCTCCACTTT. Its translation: CASSTLRAGRSPLHF.

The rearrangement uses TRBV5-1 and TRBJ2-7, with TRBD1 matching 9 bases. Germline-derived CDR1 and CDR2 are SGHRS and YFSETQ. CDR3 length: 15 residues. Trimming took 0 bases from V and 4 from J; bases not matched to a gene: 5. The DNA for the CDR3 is TGCGCCAGCAGCTTGGGGGGGGACAGGGTTTACGAGCAGTACTTC. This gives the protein CASSLGGDRVYEQYF.

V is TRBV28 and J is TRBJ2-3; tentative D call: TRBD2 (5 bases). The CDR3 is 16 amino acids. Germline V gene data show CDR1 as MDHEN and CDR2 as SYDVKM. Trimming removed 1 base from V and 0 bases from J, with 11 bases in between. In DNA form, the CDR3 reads TGTGCCAGCAGTTTATACGGCGGAGGTAGCACAGATACGCAGTATTTT. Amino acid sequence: CASSLYGGGSTDTQYF.

As DNA, the CDR3 is TGTGCCAGCAGTTCAATTCGACAGGGCAATCAGCCCCAGCATTTT. Its translation: CASSSIRQGNQPQHF. This chain uses TRBV28 with TRBJ1-5; D possibly corresponds to TRBD1 (6 bases). The CDR3 is 15 residues long. With 4 bases removed from V and 2 bases from J, the gap between germline ends came to 12 bases. Germline CDR1 reads MDHEN; CDR2 reads SYDVKM.

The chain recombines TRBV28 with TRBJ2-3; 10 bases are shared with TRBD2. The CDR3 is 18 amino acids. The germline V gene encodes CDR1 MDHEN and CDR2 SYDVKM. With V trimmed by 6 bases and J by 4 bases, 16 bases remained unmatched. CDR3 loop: CASSPPAGGPSFADTQYF. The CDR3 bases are TGTGCCAGCAGCCCGCCAGCGGGAGGGCCGAGTTTTGCAGATACGCAGTATTTT.

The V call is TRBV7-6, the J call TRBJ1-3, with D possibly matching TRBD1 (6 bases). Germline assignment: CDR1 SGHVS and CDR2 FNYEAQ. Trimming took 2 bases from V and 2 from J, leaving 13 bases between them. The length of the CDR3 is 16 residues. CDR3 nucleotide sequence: TGTGCCAGCAGCTTATCCTCAGGGGTGGCTGGAAACACCATATATTTT. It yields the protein CASSLSSGVAGNTIYF. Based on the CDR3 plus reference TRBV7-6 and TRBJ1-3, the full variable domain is GAGVSQSPRYKVTKRGQDVALRCDPISGHVSLYWYRQALGQGPEFLTYFNYEAQQDKSGLPNDRFSAERPEGSISTLTIQRTEQRDSAMYRCASSLSSGVAGNTIYFGEGSWLTVV.